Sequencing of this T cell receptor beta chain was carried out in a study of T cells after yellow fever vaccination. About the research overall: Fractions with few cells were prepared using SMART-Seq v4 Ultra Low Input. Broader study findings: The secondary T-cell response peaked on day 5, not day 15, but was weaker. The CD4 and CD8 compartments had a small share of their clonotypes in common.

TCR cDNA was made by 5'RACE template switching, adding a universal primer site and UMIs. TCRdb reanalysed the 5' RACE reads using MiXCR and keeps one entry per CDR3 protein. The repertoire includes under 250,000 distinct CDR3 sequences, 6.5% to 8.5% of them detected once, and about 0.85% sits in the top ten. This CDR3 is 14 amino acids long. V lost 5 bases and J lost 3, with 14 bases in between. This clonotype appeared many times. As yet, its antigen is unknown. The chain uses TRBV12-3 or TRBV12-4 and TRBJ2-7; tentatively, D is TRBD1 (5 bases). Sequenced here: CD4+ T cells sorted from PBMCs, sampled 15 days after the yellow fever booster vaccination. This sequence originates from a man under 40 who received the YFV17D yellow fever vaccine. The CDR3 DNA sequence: TGTGCCAGCAGTCCGCTCCAGGGCCTCTACGAGCAGTACTTC. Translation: CASSPLQGLYEQYF.